This T cell receptor (beta chain) comes out of a study of T cell repertoires in cytomegalovirus infection. Study-wide results and caveats: The ex vivo response was dominated by HLA-C-restricted CMV-specific TCR beta clonotypes. People with CMV and the relevant HLA were identified by cumulative public TCR beta family frequency.

MiXCR, applied by TCRdb to the reads, yields one record per CDR3 protein. The repertoire holds about 110,000 distinct CDR3 sequences, with over 9% as singletons. This clonotype was seen repeatedly, ten times or more. The antigen is unknown. Germline V lookup: CDR1 SGHVS, CDR2 FQNEAQ. This CDR3 comprises 15 residues. Trimming removed 0 bases at V and 2 bases at J, with 10 bases between. This rearrangement joins TRBV7-8 to TRBJ1-1, with D hard to call. The sample was PBMCs, sequenced either directly or after in vitro stimulation (not recorded which). The sequence was collected from a human donor in good health (CMV status not recorded). Some clones in this sample may be carry-over from other donors' samples. CDR3 loop: CASSLARGVNTEAFF. DNA of the CDR3: TGTGCCAGCAGCTTAGCTCGAGGAGTCAACACTGAAGCTTTCTTT.